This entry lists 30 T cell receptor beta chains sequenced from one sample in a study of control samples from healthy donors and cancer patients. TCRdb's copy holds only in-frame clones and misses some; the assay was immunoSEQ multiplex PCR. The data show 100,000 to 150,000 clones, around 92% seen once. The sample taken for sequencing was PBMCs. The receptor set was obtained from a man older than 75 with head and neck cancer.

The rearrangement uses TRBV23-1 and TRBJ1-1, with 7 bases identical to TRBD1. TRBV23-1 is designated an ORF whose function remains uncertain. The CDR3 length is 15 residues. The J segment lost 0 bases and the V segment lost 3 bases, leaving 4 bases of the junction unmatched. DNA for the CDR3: TGCGCCAGCAGTCAGCGGGGGACAGTGAACACTGAAGCTTTCTTT. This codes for CASSQRGTVNTEAFF.

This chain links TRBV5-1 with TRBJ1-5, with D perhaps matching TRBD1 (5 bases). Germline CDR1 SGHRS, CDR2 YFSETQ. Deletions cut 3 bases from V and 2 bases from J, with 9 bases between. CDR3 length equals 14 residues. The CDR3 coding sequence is TGCGCCAGCAGCTGGGGCGGAGGCAATCAGCCCCAGCATTTT. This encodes CASSWGGGNQPQHF.

The CDR3, as DNA: TGTGCCTGGAGTGTACAACTAGCGGGGGGAGATGAGCAGTTCTTC. Encoded protein: CAWSVQLAGGDEQFF. The chain joins TRBV30 to TRBJ2-1; 12 nucleotides agree with TRBD2. Germline CDR1 and CDR2: GTSNPN and SVGIG (reference sequence). This CDR3 is built from 15 residues. The V and J ends lost 0 bases and 8 bases, in that order; junction bases with no gene match: 5.

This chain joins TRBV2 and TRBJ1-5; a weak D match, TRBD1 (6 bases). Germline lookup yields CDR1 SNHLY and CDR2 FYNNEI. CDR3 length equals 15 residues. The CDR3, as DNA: TGTGCTACGAGAGGGGGTCTTGGGAGCAATCAGCCCCAGCATTTT. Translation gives CATRGGLGSNQPQHF.

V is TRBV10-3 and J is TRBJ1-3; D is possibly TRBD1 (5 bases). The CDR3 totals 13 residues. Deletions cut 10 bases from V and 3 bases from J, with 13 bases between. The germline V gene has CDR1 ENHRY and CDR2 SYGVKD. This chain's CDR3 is CANRDFDGNTIYF. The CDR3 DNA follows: TGTGCCAACCGGGACTTCGATGGAAACACCATATATTTT.

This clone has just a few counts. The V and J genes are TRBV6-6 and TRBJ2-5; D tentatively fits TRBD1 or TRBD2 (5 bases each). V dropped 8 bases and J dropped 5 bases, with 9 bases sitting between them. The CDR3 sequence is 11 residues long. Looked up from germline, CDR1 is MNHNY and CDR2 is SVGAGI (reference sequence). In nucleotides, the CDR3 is TGTGCCAGCGGGGGAGCGGAGACCCAGTACTTC. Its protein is CASGGAETQYF.

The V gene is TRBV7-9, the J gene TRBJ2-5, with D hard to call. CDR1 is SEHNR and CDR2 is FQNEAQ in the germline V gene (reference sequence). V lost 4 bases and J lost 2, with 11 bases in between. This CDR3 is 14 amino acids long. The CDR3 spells CASSSSRLQETQYF. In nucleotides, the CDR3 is TGTGCCAGCAGCTCATCCCGACTGCAAGAGACCCAGTACTTC.

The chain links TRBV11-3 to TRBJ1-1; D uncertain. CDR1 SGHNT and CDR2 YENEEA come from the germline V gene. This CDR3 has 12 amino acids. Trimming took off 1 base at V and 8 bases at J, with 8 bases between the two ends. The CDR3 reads CASSLGGEEAFF. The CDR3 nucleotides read TGTGCCAGCAGCTTAGGGGGAGAGGAAGCTTTCTTT.

CDR3 amino acids: CASSEAVNSRGDTQYF. The CDR3 DNA reads as TGTGCCAGCAGTGAAGCAGTCAACTCGAGAGGGGATACGCAGTATTTT. The chain employs TRBV6-1 and TRBJ2-3; TRBD2 might be the D (5 bases). The V gene lost 0 bases and the J gene lost 6 bases, with 16 bases spanning the gap. The CDR3 totals 16 residues. CDR1 and CDR2 (germline): MNHNS, SASEGT.

The CDR3 loop reads CASSQELSGANVLTF. CDR3 in DNA: TGCGCCAGCAGCCAAGAACTCTCTGGGGCCAACGTCCTGACTTTC. This chain joins TRBV4-3 and TRBJ2-6; D is unresolved. Deletions cut 0 bases from V and 0 bases from J, with 3 bases between. This CDR3 contains 15 residues. In germline, CDR1 is LGHNA, CDR2 YSLEER.

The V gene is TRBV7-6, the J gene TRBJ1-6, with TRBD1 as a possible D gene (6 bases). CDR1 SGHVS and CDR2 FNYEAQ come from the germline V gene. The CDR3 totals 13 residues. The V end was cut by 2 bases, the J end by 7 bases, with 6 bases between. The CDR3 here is CASSLQGNSPLHF. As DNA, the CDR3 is TGTGCCAGCAGCTTACAGGGGAATTCACCCCTCCACTTT.

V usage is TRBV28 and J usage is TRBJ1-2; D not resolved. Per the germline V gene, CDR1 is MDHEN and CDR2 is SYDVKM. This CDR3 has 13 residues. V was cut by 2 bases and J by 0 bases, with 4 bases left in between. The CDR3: CASSLETNYGYTF. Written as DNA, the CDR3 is TGTGCCAGCAGTTTAGAAACTAACTATGGCTACACCTTC.

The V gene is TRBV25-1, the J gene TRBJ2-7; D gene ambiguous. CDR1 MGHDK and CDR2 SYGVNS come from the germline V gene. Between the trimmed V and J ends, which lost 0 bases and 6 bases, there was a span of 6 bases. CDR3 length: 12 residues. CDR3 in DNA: TGTGCCAGCAGTGAATATGCCCGCGAGCAGTACTTC. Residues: CASSEYAREQYF.

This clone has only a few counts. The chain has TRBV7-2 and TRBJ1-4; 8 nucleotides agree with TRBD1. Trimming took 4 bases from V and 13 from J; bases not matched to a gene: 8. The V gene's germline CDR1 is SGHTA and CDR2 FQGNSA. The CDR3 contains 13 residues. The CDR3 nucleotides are TGTGCCAGCAGCTCCGGACAGGGCCTCGGACTGTTTTTT. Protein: CASSSGQGLGLFF.

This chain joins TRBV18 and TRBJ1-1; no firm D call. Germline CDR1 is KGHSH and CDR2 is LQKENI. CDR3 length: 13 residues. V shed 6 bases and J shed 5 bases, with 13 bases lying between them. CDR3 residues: CASSPERRTEAFF. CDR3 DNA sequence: TGTGCCAGCTCCCCAGAAAGGAGGACTGAAGCTTTCTTT.

This CDR3 reads CASSSPSRRADTQYF. CDR3 bases: TGTGCCAGCAGTTCCCCCAGCCGGCGTGCAGATACGCAGTATTTT. The chain carries TRBV27 and TRBJ2-3; D unclear. The CDR3 totals 15 residues. V dropped 4 bases and J dropped 4 bases, with 15 bases sitting between them. Germline values: CDR1 MNHEY, CDR2 SMNVEV (reference sequence).

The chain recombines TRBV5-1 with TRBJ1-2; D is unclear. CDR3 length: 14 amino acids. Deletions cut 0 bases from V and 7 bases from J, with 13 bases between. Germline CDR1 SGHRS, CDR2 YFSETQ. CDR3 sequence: CASSLDGDGVGYTF. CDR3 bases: TGCGCCAGCAGCTTGGACGGGGATGGGGTTGGCTACACCTTC.

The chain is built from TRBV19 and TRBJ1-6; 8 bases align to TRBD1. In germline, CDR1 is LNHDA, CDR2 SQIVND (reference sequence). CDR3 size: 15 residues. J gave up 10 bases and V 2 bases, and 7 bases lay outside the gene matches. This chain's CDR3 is CASSIRAGGGSPLHF. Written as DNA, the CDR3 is TGTGCCAGTAGTATAAGGGCAGGGGGCGGATCACCCCTCCACTTT.

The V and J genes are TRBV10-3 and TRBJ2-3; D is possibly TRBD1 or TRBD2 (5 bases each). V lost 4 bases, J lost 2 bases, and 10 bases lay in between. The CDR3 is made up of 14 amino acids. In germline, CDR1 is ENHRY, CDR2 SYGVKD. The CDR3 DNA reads TGTGCCATCAGTGTTGGGGACCTCACAGATACGCAGTATTTT. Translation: CAISVGDLTDTQYF.

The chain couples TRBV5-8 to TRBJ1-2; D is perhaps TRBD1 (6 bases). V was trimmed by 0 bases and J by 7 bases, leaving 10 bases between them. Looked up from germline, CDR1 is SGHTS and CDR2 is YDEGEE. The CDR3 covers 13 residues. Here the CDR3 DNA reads TGTGCCAGCAGCTTGGAACAGGGCAGTGGCTACACCTTC. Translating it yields CASSLEQGSGYTF.

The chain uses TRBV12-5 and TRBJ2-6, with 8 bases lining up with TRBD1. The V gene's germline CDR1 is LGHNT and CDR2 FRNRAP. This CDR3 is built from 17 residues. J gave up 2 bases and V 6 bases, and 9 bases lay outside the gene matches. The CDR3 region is CASGPDRDMPGANVLTF. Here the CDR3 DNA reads TGTGCTAGTGGGCCGGACAGGGATATGCCTGGGGCCAACGTCCTGACTTTC.

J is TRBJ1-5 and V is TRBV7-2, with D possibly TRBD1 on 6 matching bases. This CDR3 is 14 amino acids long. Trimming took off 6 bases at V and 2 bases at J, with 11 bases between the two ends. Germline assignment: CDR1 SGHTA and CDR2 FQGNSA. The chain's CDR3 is CASREAGGNQPQHF. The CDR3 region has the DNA TGTGCCAGCAGGGAGGCAGGGGGCAATCAGCCCCAGCATTTT.

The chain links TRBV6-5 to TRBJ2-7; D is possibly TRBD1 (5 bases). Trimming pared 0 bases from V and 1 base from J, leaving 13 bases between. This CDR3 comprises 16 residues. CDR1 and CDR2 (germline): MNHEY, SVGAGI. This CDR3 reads CASSYSTPRASYEQYF. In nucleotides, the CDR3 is TGTGCCAGCAGTTACTCGACCCCCAGGGCTTCCTACGAGCAGTACTTC.

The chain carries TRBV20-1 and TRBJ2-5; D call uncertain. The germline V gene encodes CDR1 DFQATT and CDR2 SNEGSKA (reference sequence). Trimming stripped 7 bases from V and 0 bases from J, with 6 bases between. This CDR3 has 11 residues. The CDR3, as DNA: TGCAGTGGGGTGGACCAAGAGACCCAGTACTTC. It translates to CSGVDQETQYF.

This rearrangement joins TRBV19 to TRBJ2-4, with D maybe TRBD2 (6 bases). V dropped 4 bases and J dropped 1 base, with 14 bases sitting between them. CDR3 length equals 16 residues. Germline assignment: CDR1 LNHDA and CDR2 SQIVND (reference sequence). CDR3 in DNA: TGTGCCAGTAGTAATCGTTGGGAGGATGCCAAAAACATTCAGTACTTC. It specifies CASSNRWEDAKNIQYF.

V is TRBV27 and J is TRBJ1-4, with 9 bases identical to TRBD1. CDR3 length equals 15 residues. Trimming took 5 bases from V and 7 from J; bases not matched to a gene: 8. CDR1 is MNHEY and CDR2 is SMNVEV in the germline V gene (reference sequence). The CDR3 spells CASSVRWTGVEKLFF. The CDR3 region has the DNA TGTGCCAGCAGTGTCAGGTGGACAGGGGTTGAAAAACTGTTTTTT.

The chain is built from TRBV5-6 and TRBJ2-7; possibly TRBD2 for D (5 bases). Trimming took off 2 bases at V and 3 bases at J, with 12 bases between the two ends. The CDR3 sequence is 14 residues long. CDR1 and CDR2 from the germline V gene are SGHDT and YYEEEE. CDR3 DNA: TGTGCCAGCAGCTTAGAGGGATCCTACTACGAGCAGTACTTC. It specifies CASSLEGSYYEQYF.

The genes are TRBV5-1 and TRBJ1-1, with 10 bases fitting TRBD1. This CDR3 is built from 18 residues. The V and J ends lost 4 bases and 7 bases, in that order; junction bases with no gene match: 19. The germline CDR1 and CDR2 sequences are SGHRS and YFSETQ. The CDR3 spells CASSRSPGQGSGDGEAFF. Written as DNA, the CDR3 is TGCGCCAGCAGCCGGTCACCGGGACAGGGGTCAGGTGACGGTGAAGCTTTCTTT.

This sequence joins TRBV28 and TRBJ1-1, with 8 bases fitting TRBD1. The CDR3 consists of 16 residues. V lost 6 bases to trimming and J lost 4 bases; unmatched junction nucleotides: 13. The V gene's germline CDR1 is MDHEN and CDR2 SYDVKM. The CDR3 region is CASRERQGLVITEAFF. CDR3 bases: TGTGCCAGCAGGGAACGACAGGGGTTAGTCATCACTGAAGCTTTCTTT. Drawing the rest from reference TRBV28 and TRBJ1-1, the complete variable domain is DVKVTQSSRYLVKRTGEKVFLECVQDMDHENMFWYRQDPGLGLRLIYFSYDVKMKEKGDIPEGYSVSREKKERFSLILESASTNQTSMYLCASRERQGLVITEAFFGQGTRLTVV.

CDR3 residues: CASSLVGITDTQYF. Here the CDR3 DNA reads TGTGCCAGCAGCTTAGTGGGCATCACAGATACGCAGTATTTT. The chain is built from TRBV13 and TRBJ2-3; unclear D gene. The CDR3 loop spans 14 amino acids. CDR1 PRHDT and CDR2 FYEKMQ come from the germline V gene (reference sequence). V was shortened by 1 base and J by 2 bases, with 7 bases between the two germline ends.